A selection of T cell receptor beta chains follows, all from one sample in a study of T cell responses to AZD1222 COVID-19 vaccine. Only in-frame clones appear in the TCRdb table, and some are missing; sequencing was by immunoSEQ multiplex PCR. The table includes approximately 150,000 clones, around nine tenths detected once. The sequenced sample was peripheral blood, obtained 28 days after the second AZD1222 dose. These receptors originate from an adult who received the AZD1222 COVID-19 vaccine. The CDR3 runs from the conserved cysteine through the conserved F or W. D genes are given only for firm matches. Clone sizes are given selectively: once, few, many, or a class where the clone is expanded.

TRBJ2-7 . TRBV19 11 . CASSIGYEQYF TGTGCCAGTAGTATAGGCTACGAGCAGTACTTC
TRBJ2-7 TRBD2 TRBV7-2 19 . CASSLAQGLAGVFSYEQYF TGTGCCAGCAGCTTAGCGCAAGGACTAGCGGGAGTCTTTTCCTACGAGCAGTACTTC
TRBJ1-5 . TRBV2 13 . CASSVSSNQPQHF TGTGCCAGCAGTGTGAGTAGCAATCAGCCCCAGCATTTT
TRBJ1-3 TRBD1 TRBV14 15 few CASSRTGTGDETIYF TGTGCCAGCAGCCGAACCGGGACAGGCGATGAAACCATATATTTT
TRBJ1-6 . TRBV5-1 16 . CASSLTGTDQNSPLHF TGCGCCAGCAGCTTAACCGGGACGGATCAAAATTCACCCCTCCACTTT
TRBJ1-6 . TRBV16 16 few CASSLRTPRGGSPLHF TGTGCCAGCAGCCTCAGGACGCCAAGGGGTGGTTCACCCCTCCACTTT
TRBJ2-1 . TRBV3-1/TRBV3-2 12 . CASSQAYNEQFF TGTGCCAGCAGCCAAGCATACAATGAGCAGTTCTTC
TRBJ1-5 TRBD1 TRBV27 18 . CASSLSRQGATSNQPQHF TGTGCCAGCAGTTTATCGCGGCAGGGGGCTACTAGCAATCAGCCCCAGCATTTT
TRBJ2-7 TRBD1 TRBV27 14 . CASSSLNRGHEQYF TGTGCCAGCAGTTCCCTCAACAGGGGCCACGAGCAGTACTTC
TRBJ2-3 TRBD1 TRBV11-2 15 . CASSPGTAFTDTQYF TGTGCCAGCAGTCCCGGGACAGCTTTCACAGATACGCAGTATTTT
TRBJ2-1 TRBD2 TRBV6-1 15 . CASSEWTSGYNEQFF TGTGCCAGCAGTGAATGGACTAGCGGTTACAATGAGCAGTTCTTC
TRBJ2-7 TRBD2 TRBV3-1/TRBV3-2 16 . CASSQDLGGSPYEQYF TGTGCCAGCAGCCAAGATCTGGGCGGGAGTCCCTACGAGCAGTACTTC
TRBJ2-5 TRBD2 TRBV5-8 16 . CARDSGRASGRETQYF TGTGCCAGGGATAGCGGGAGGGCCTCGGGTCGGGAGACCCAGTACTTC
TRBJ2-7 . TRBV7-2 14 . CASSWGRTTYEQYF TGTGCCAGCAGCTGGGGACGGACCACCTACGAGCAGTACTTC
TRBJ2-2 TRBD1 TRBV29-1 15 . CSVVTGTGVAGELFF TGCAGCGTTGTTACCGGGACAGGGGTCGCCGGGGAGCTGTTTTTT
TRBJ1-2 . TRBV30 11 . CASSRGGGYTF TGTGCCTCGAGTAGGGGCGGCGGCTACACCTTC
TRBJ1-1 . TRBV18 14 . CASSPTSLGTEAFF TGTGCCAGCTCTCCTACATCCTTGGGCACTGAAGCTTTCTTT
TRBJ1-2 . TRBV6-5 11 . CASTHSEGYTF TGTGCCAGCACCCATTCGGAAGGCTACACCTTC
TRBJ1-4 TRBD1 TRBV5-5 15 . CASRGQDGGGEKLFF TGTGCCAGCAGGGGACAGGATGGAGGGGGTGAAAAACTGTTTTTT
TRBJ2-7 TRBD2 TRBV6-1 15 . CASSEASGRDYEQYF TGTGCCAGCAGTGAAGCTAGCGGGAGGGACTACGAGCAGTACTTC
TRBJ2-7 . TRBV7-2 13 once CASSLAGIYEQYF TGTGCCAGCAGCTTGGCAGGGATCTACGAGCAGTACTTC
TRBJ2-7 . TRBV27 17 once CASSLGPLAYFTYEQYF TGTGCCAGCAGTTTAGGCCCTCTAGCGTATTTCACCTACGAGCAGTACTTC
TRBJ1-1 . TRBV29-1 12 . CSVETQRAEAFF TGCAGCGTTGAAACCCAGAGGGCTGAAGCTTTCTTT
TRBJ2-3 . TRBV24-1 13 . CATSDLRGATQYF TGTGCCACCAGTGATTTGCGGGGGGCTACGCAGTATTTT